This is a list of T cell receptor beta chains from one sample in a study of cytomegalovirus exposure and HLA in healthy donors. Data came from immunoSEQ multiplex PCR; TCRdb stores just in-frame clones and leaves some out. The data hold roughly 68,000 clones, with around 80% observed a single time. The sequenced sample was PBMCs. These receptors all come from a woman aged 25 to 39 in good health and CMV-seropositive. CDR3s include the opening cysteine and the closing phenylalanine or tryptophan. A D gene is named only where the DNA matches it firmly. Not all rows give a size; the values are once, few, many and, for expanded clones, a class.

v_gene	j_gene	abundance	d_gene	CDR3nt	CDR3aa
TRBV19	TRBJ1-1	few	.	TGTGCCAGCGGACAACTCTCTTGGAGGGACCAGAACACTGAAGCTTTCTTT	CASGQLSWRDQNTEAFF
TRBV28	TRBJ2-2	.	.	TGTGCCAGCAGTTTACGGGGAACCGGGGAGCTGTTTTTT	CASSLRGTGELFF
TRBV28	TRBJ2-7	.	TRBD2	TGTGCCAGCAGCCCAATCACTAGCGAGTGGGCCTACGAGCAGTACTTC	CASSPITSEWAYEQYF
TRBV28	TRBJ2-2	.	TRBD2	TGTGCCAGCGGGGTAGCGGGGGTCCACACCGGGGAGCTGTTTTTT	CASGVAGVHTGELFF
TRBV19	TRBJ1-1	.	TRBD1	TGTGCCAGTAGTTGGGGACAGGGGGCAGATGAAGCTTTCTTT	CASSWGQGADEAFF
TRBV6-4	TRBJ1-1	few	.	TGTGCCAGCAGTGAGGATACAGGGAACACTGAAGCTTTCTTT	CASSEDTGNTEAFF
TRBV6-5	TRBJ1-2	few	.	TGTGCCAGCAGTGGCAGGGTTGCAGGCTACACCTTC	CASSGRVAGYTF
TRBV5-6	TRBJ2-1	.	TRBD2	TGTGCCAGCAGCTCCCCCACGGGAGGGAATGAGCAGTTCTTC	CASSSPTGGNEQFF
TRBV19	TRBJ2-7	.	TRBD2	TGTGCCAGTAGTAAGCGGGAGGAACCGACCGAGCAGTACTTC	CASSKREEPTEQYF
TRBV9	TRBJ2-4	once	TRBD1	TGTGCCAGCAGCGTAGGTGGAATGTGGACAGGGGGCGCCAAAAACATTCAGTACTTC	CASSVGGMWTGGAKNIQYF
TRBV4-1	TRBJ2-2	few	.	TGCGCCAGCAGCCAAGACGGCACCGGGGAGCTGTTTTTT	CASSQDGTGELFF
TRBV5-1	TRBJ2-5	.	.	TGCGCCAGCAGCCAGGGGGAGGCACAGACCCAGTACTTC	CASSQGEAQTQYF
TRBV7-9	TRBJ2-7	.	.	TGTTCCAGCAGCTTAGGGGCGTCCTACGAGCAGTACTTC	CSSSLGASYEQYF
TRBV6-1	TRBJ1-5	.	.	TGTGCCAGCAGTGATGGGGGGTCGAACAGGTTGAAGCGCAATCAGCCCCAGCATTTT	CASSDGGSNRLKRNQPQHF
TRBV28	TRBJ2-1	.	TRBD1	TGTGCCAGCAAAATGGGACAGGGGTACAACAATGAGCAGTTCTTC	CASKMGQGYNNEQFF
TRBV30	TRBJ2-1	.	TRBD2	TGTGCCTGGAGTCTTAGCGGGGAGCAGTTCTTC	CAWSLSGEQFF
TRBV13	TRBJ2-3	.	TRBD2	TGTGCCAGCAGCTCGACTAGCGAGACCACAGATACGCAGTATTTT	CASSSTSETTDTQYF
TRBV7-8	TRBJ1-4	.	TRBD1	TGTGCCAGCAGATTGGACAGGGGTAATGAAAAACTGTTTTTT	CASRLDRGNEKLFF
TRBV2	TRBJ2-1	once	TRBD2	TGTGCCAGCAGACCGGGACTAGCTACCAATGAGCAGTTCTTC	CASRPGLATNEQFF
TRBV28	TRBJ2-7	.	.	TGTGCCAGCAGCCTCACAGGCTACGAGCAGTACTTC	CASSLTGYEQYF
TRBV7-9	TRBJ2-1	.	.	TGTGCCAGCAGCTTAGGATTCGACGGACAGATTATTAACGAGCAGTTCTTC	CASSLGFDGQIINEQFF
TRBV4-1	TRBJ2-6	.	TRBD1	TGCGCCAGCAGCCAAGGGACAGGGACCCTCTCTTTGGCCAACGTCCTGACTTTC	CASSQGTGTLSLANVLTF
TRBV7-9	TRBJ2-1	.	.	TGTGCCAGCAGCTCCAACCGCCTAGCAAACCTCGTGGATGAGCAGTTCTTC	CASSSNRLANLVDEQFF
TRBV4-1	TRBJ1-2	.	TRBD1	TGCGCCAGCAGCCAAGAGGCCCCCCAGGGGGAGGACTATGGCTACACCTTC	CASSQEAPQGEDYGYTF
TRBV5-6	TRBJ2-7	once	TRBD2	TGTGCCAGCAGCTATCGGACTAGTCTCTACGAGCAGTACTTC	CASSYRTSLYEQYF
TRBV7-2	TRBJ1-1	.	TRBD1	TGTGCCAGCAGCTCCCCGACAGGGCGGAGCACTGAAGCTTTCTTT	CASSSPTGRSTEAFF
TRBV5-4	TRBJ1-2	.	TRBD1	TGTGCCAGCAGCTCAGGGGGATTTTACTATGGCTACACCTTC	CASSSGGFYYGYTF
TRBV9	TRBJ2-7	once	TRBD2	TGTGCCAGCAGCCTCGGGACTAGTGGAGGCGAGCAGTACTTC	CASSLGTSGGEQYF
TRBV2	TRBJ2-1	.	TRBD2	TGTGCCAGCTTAATGACTAGCGCGAGGCGGAATGAGCAGTTCTTC	CASLMTSARRNEQFF
TRBV28	TRBJ2-1	.	TRBD2	TGTGCCAGCAGTTTGGTACTAGCGGGAACGCGGGTGCAGTTCTTC	CASSLVLAGTRVQFF
TRBV18	TRBJ2-3	.	.	TGTGCCAGCTCGCCGGACAAACACACCACGGATACGCAGTATTTT	CASSPDKHTTDTQYF
TRBV14	TRBJ2-1	.	.	TGTGCCAGCAGCCAAGAACGCGGCTTGGGGGCTATTGAGCAGTTCTTC	CASSQERGLGAIEQFF
TRBV7-3	TRBJ2-3	.	.	TGTGCCAGCAGCTTAAGTGCGGTTGCAGATACGCAGTATTTT	CASSLSAVADTQYF
TRBV25-1	TRBJ2-5	.	TRBD1	TGTGCCAGCAGTGATGGGACAGGGGGTCGTCGTATGGAGACCCAGTACTTC	CASSDGTGGRRMETQYF
TRBV28	TRBJ2-5	.	TRBD2	TGTGCCAGCAGCGAGCGGGAAGTTCTGGAGACCCAGTACTTC	CASSEREVLETQYF
TRBV28	TRBJ1-5	few	TRBD1	TGTGCCAGCAGTCCACGGACAGGTTTAGGCAATCAGCCCCAGCATTTT	CASSPRTGLGNQPQHF
TRBV5-1	TRBJ2-2	.	TRBD2	TGCGCCAGCAGCTTATCTAGCGGGAGGGCCGGCACCGGGGAGCTGTTTTTT	CASSLSSGRAGTGELFF
TRBV9	TRBJ1-3	.	TRBD1	TGTGCCAGCAGCGTAGACCACAGGGGCTCTGGAAACACCATATATTTT	CASSVDHRGSGNTIYF
TRBV6-6	TRBJ2-6	.	.	TGTGCCAGCAGCCCGCGGGGCTCTGGGGCCAACGTCCTGACTTTC	CASSPRGSGANVLTF
TRBV5-1	TRBJ2-2	.	TRBD2	TGCGCCAGCAGCTTGGTCGGGACTAGCGGGAACACCGGGGAGCTGTTTTTT	CASSLVGTSGNTGELFF
TRBV9	TRBJ1-2	.	.	TGTGCCAGCAGCGCCCGGGACACCTCTAGGGGCTACACCTTC	CASSARDTSRGYTF
TRBV28	TRBJ2-2	.	.	TGTGCCAGCAGTTTCTTTAAGAACACCGGGGAGCTGTTTTTT	CASSFFKNTGELFF
TRBV9	TRBJ1-5	.	TRBD1	TGTGCCAGCAGCGCCTGGGACAGCATGGATCAGCCCCAGCATTTT	CASSAWDSMDQPQHF
TRBV19	TRBJ2-1	.	TRBD2	TGTGCCAGTAGTACAAGGACTAGCGGCTCCTACAATGAGCAGTTCTTC	CASSTRTSGSYNEQFF
TRBV2	TRBJ1-2	.	.	TGTGCCAGCAGTGAAGCAGCGAGGCGCTATGGCTACACCTTC	CASSEAARRYGYTF
TRBV7-3	TRBJ2-2	.	.	TGTGCCAGCAGCTTCGCGGGGAAATGGGAGCTGTTTTTT	CASSFAGKWELFF
TRBV13	TRBJ2-3	once	TRBD1	TGTGCCAGCAGCTTAGGCGCGTTCACAGGGGGCAGAACAGATACGCAGTATTTT	CASSLGAFTGGRTDTQYF
TRBV9	TRBJ1-1	few	.	TGTGCCAGCAGCGTCTCCCCAGGGTCGGACACTGAAGCTTTCTTT	CASSVSPGSDTEAFF
TRBV7-2	TRBJ2-3	.	TRBD2	TGTGCCAGCAGATCTGGACTAGCGGGAGCCTCAGATACGCAGTATTTT	CASRSGLAGASDTQYF
TRBV29-1	TRBJ2-7	.	TRBD1	TGCAGCGTTCGAAAGGGGACAGGGGCCTACGAGCAGTACTTC	CSVRKGTGAYEQYF
TRBV29-1	TRBJ2-7	.	.	TGCAGCGTTTCCTGGACAGACGAGCAGTACTTC	CSVSWTDEQYF
TRBV29-1	TRBJ1-2	.	.	TGCAGTTCAGGAGGGAGGAGTGGCTACACCTTC	CSSGGRSGYTF
TRBV5-5	TRBJ2-7	.	TRBD1	TGTGCCAGCAGCTTGGTGGGACAGCCACGGGGCTCCTACGAGCAGTACTTC	CASSLVGQPRGSYEQYF
TRBV29-1	TRBJ1-3	.	.	TGCAGCGTTGACGGTGGTGGAAACACCATATATTTT	CSVDGGGNTIYF
TRBV5-1	TRBJ2-1	once	.	TGCGCCAGCAGCTTGGTACAATACAATGAGCAGTTCTTC	CASSLVQYNEQFF
TRBV25-1	TRBJ2-7	.	.	TGTGCCAGCAGTGAAAAGGAGTCCCCCTACGAGCAGTACTTC	CASSEKESPYEQYF
TRBV4-2	TRBJ2-1	.	TRBD1	TGTGCCAGCAGCCAAGATGGAGGACAGGGGGGCAATGAGCAGTTCTTC	CASSQDGGQGGNEQFF
TRBV6-5	TRBJ1-2	.	.	TGTGCCAGCAGTTTCACAGGAGCACTATATGGCTACACCTTC	CASSFTGALYGYTF
TRBV10-3	TRBJ2-3	few	TRBD2	TGTGCCATCAGTGGCGGGAGGGATTTAGGGCAGTATTTT	CAISGGRDLGQYF
TRBV27	TRBJ1-5	.	.	TGTGCCAGCAGTTTCAGGGGAAACCAGCCCCAGCATTTT	CASSFRGNQPQHF